This T cell receptor (beta chain) is from a study of CD8 T cells in ankylosing spondylitis. TCRdb used MiXCR to reprocess the 5' RACE reads, holding one entry per CDR3 protein. The data show more than 300,000 distinct CDR3 sequences, 9.5% to 13% seen once. The junction had 12 bases not matched to a gene; V was cut back by 4 bases and J by 3 bases. Germline CDR1 is MDHEN and CDR2 is SYDVKM. The length of the CDR3 is 17 residues. This clonotype was found many times. The genes are TRBV28 and TRBJ2-7; 10 nucleotides align to TRBD1. The sequencing input was blood, either unsorted or a sorted T cell fraction (not recorded which). This sequence originates from a female donor with ankylosing spondylitis or in good health (not recorded which). CDR3 region: CASSSPSMDRGFYEQYF. The CDR3 region has the DNA TGTGCCAGCAGTTCCCCCTCCATGGACAGGGGGTTCTACGAGCAGTACTTC.